Below are 4 T cell receptor beta chains sequenced from a single sample in a study of blood T cell repertoires in COVID-19. TCRdb keeps only in-frame clones here, not all; method: immunoSEQ multiplex PCR. This repertoire shows some 290,000 clones, roughly 91% found once; its top ten account for over 8.5%. Sequenced material: PBMCs or T cells enriched from blood (not recorded which). The receptors come from a woman in her thirties who had recovered from COVID-19.

The chain links TRBV18 to TRBJ1-3; D remains unclear. The ends were cut back, 3 bases at V and 0 bases at J, with 6 bases in the middle. Germline V CDR1 and CDR2: KGHSH, LQKENI. The CDR3 runs to 14 residues. CDR3 bases: TGTGCCAGCTCACCCTATATCTCTGGAAACACCATATATTTT. It encodes CASSPYISGNTIYF.

This clone was picked up one time. The chain joins TRBV6-5 to TRBJ1-2, with D possibly TRBD1 on 5 matching bases. The germline V gene encodes CDR1 MNHEY and CDR2 SVGAGI. The V and J ends lost 6 bases and 5 bases respectively, with 13 bases between them. The CDR3 consists of 13 residues. DNA of the CDR3: TGTGCCAGCAGCCCCCGGGGGTTATATGGCTACACCTTC. Its translation is CASSPRGLYGYTF.

V usage is TRBV21-1 and J usage is TRBJ2-3; no check of the table's D call, TRBD2, against the DNA was made. TRBV21-1 is annotated as a pseudogene. This CDR3 is 16 amino acids long. The CDR3, as DNA: TGTGCCAGCAGCAAAGACAGGACTAGCGGGACAGATACGCAGTATTTT. Translated, it gives CASSKDRTSGTDTQYF.

The rearrangement joins TRBV14 to TRBJ2-3; tentatively, D is TRBD2 (5 bases). The CDR3 is made up of 16 amino acids. Trimming left V 2 bases short and J 2 bases short, with 14 bases between. The V gene's germline CDR1 is SGHDN and CDR2 FVKESK. The CDR3 here is CASSQNLPGVTDTQYF. CDR3 nucleotide sequence: TGTGCCAGCAGCCAAAATCTTCCCGGGGTCACAGATACGCAGTATTTT.